The 7 T cell receptor beta chains reported below all come from one sample, sequenced in a study of shared clonotypes between healthy human individuals. Libraries were prepared by immunoSEQ multiplex PCR; TCRdb keeps only in-frame clonotypes and omits some of them. The repertoire includes a few million clones, less than 95% of them detected once, and 0.37% sits in the top ten. The sequenced sample was naive CD4+ T cells from PBMCs. Subset here: CD45RA+ positively selected. Source of these receptors: a man between 18 and 29 years old in good health. Some clones in this sample may be carry-over from other donors' samples.

This chain uses TRBV6-1 with TRBJ1-5; the D gene is possibly TRBD1 (5 bases). Germline CDR1 is MNHNS and CDR2 is SASEGT. With 3 bases removed from V and 9 bases from J, the gap between germline ends came to 12 bases. The CDR3 spans 13 residues. Here the CDR3 DNA reads TGTGCCAGCAGTGACAGGGCCGGATCGCCCCAGCATTTT. Its protein is CASSDRAGSPQHF.

V and J are TRBV5-4 and TRBJ1-5, with D uncertain. The CDR3 consists of 14 residues. The V gene lost 5 bases and the J gene lost 5 bases, with 14 bases spanning the gap. Germline V gene lookup returns CDR1 SGHNT and CDR2 YYREEE (reference sequence). The CDR3 here is CASSSEPGDQPQHF. The DNA for the CDR3 is TGTGCCAGCAGTTCAGAACCGGGCGATCAGCCCCAGCATTTT.

The chain has TRBV15 and TRBJ2-3, with D unresolved. The germline CDR1 and CDR2 sequences are LNHNV and YYDKDF (reference sequence). This CDR3 comprises 13 residues. V was cut by 0 bases and J by 6 bases, with 7 bases left in between. CDR3 DNA sequence: TGTGCCACCAGCAGAGATTTGGCCGATACGCAGTATTTT. Amino acids: CATSRDLADTQYF.

The chain carries TRBV6-5 and TRBJ1-4; TRBD1 agrees at 7 bases. From germline, CDR1 is MNHEY and CDR2 SVGAGI. The CDR3 runs to 14 residues. V was clipped by 4 bases and J by 2 bases; unmatched bases: 1. The CDR3 bases are TGTGCCAGCAGTTCGGGACAGACTAATGAAAAACTGTTTTTT. It codes for CASSSGQTNEKLFF.

This chain connects TRBV5-1 to TRBJ2-3; D tentatively fits TRBD1 or TRBD2 (6 bases each). Looked up from germline, CDR1 is SGHRS and CDR2 is YFSETQ. Trimming left V 2 bases short and J 2 bases short, with 12 bases between. CDR3 length: 15 amino acids. For the CDR3, the DNA is TGCGCCAGCAGCTTCAATGGGGGGCTCACAGATACGCAGTATTTT. This encodes CASSFNGGLTDTQYF. The full variable domain, completed using reference TRBV5-1 and TRBJ2-3, is KAGVTQTPRYLIKTRGQQVTLSCSPISGHRSVSWYQQTPGQGLQFLFEYFSETQRNKGNFPGRFSGRQFSNSRSEMNVSTLELGDSALYLCASSFNGGLTDTQYFGPGTRLTVL.

V gene TRBV4-3 combines with J gene TRBJ1-4, with 7 bases fitting TRBD1. The CDR3 runs to 17 residues. After removal of 1 base from V and 7 bases from J, the junction contained 12 bases not matched to a gene. Germline CDR1 and CDR2: LGHNA and YSLEER. CDR3 region: CASSQAPPPGGREKLFF. The CDR3 bases are TGCGCCAGCAGCCAAGCTCCCCCCCCAGGGGGGCGTGAAAAACTGTTTTTT.

This chain connects TRBV10-2 to TRBJ1-3; tentatively, D is TRBD1 (5 bases). Germline lookup yields CDR1 WSHSY and CDR2 SAAADI. Trimming cost V 5 bases and J 0 bases, with 11 bases left between them. The CDR3 has 15 amino acids. The CDR3 here is CASSTGYNSGNTIYF. DNA for the CDR3: TGCGCCAGCAGTACAGGATACAACTCTGGAAACACCATATATTTT.